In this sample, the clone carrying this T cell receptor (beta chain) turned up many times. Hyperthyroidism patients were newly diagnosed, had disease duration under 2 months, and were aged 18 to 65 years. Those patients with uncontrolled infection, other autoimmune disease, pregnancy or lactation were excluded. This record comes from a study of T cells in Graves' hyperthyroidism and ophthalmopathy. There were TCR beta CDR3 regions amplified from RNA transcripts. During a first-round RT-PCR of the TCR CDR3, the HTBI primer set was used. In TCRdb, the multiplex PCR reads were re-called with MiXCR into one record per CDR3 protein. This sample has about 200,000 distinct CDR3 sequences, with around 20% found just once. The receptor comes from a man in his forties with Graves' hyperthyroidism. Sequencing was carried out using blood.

CDR3 residues: CASRRTGGDEKLFF. For the CDR3, the DNA is TGTGCCAGCAGACGGACAGGAGGGGATGAAAAACTGTTTTTT. The chain is built from TRBV28 and TRBJ1-4; 7 positions agree with TRBD1. The CDR3 covers 14 residues. J was trimmed by 6 bases and V by 6 bases; bases with no gene match: 7. Germline CDR1 is MDHEN and CDR2 is SYDVKM.